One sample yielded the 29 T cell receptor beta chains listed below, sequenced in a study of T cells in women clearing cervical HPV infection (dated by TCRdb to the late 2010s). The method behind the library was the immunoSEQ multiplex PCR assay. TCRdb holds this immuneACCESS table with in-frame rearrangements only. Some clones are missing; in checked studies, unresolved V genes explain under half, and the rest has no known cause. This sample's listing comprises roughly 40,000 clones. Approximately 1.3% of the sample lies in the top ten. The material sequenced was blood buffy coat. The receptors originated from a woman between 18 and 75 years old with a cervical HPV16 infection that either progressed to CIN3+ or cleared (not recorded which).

CDR3 in amino acids: CASSLAPREKETQYF. Incomplete CDR3 DNA: TGCGCCAGCAGCTTGGCCCCGCGAGAGAAAGAGACC. The chain uses TRBV5-1 and TRBJ2-5; D is undetermined. The read terminates 3 residues before the CDR3 end, so the remaining end is supplied by the germline J gene. Germline lookup yields CDR1 SGHRS and CDR2 YFSETQ. V was clipped by 0 bases and J by 3 bases, with 12 bases between them. The length of the CDR3 is 15 residues. The full variable domain, its missing parts supplied by reference TRBV5-1 and TRBJ2-5, is KAGVTQTPRYLIKTRGQQVTLSCSPISGHRSVSWYQQTPGQGLQFLFEYFSETQRNKGNFPGRFSGRQFSNSRSEMNVSTLELGDSALYLCASSLAPREKETQYFGPGTRLLVL.

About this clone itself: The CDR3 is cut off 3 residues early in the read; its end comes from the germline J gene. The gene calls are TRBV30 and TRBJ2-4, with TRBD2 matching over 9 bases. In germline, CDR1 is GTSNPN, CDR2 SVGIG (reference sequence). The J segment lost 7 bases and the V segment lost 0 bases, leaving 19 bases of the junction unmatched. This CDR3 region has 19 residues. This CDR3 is CAWSVEYSLSSGEVNIQYF. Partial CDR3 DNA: TGTGCCTGGAGTGTTGAATATAGCCTCTCTAGCGGGGAAGTGAACATT.

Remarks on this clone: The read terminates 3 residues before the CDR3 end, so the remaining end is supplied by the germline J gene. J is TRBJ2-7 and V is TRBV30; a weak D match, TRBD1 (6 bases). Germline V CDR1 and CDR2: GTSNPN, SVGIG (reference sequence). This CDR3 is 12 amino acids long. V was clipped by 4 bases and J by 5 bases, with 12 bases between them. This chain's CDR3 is CAWTPTGHEQYF. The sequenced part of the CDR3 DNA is TGTGCCTGGACCCCGACAGGCCACGAG. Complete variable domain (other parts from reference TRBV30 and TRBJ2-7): SQTIHQWPATLVQPVGSPLSLECTVEGTSNPNLYWYRQAAGRGLQLLFYSVGIGQISSEVPQNLSASRPQDRQFILSSKKLLLSDSGFYLCAWTPTGHEQYFGPGTRLTVT.

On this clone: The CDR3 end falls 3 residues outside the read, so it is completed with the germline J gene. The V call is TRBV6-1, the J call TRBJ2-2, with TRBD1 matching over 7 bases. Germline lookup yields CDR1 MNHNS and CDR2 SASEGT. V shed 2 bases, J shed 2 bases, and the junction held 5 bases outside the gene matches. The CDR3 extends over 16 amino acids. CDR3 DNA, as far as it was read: TGTGCCAGCAGTGAAAGGCCAGGGGGAAACACCGGGGAG. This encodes CASSERPGGNTGE. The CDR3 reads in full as CASSERPGGNTGELFF.

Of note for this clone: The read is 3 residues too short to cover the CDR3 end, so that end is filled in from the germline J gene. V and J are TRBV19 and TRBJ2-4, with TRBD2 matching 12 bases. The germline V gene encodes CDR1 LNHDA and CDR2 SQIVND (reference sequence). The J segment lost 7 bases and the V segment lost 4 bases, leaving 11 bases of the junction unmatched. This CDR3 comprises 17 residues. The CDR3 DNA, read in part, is TGTGCCAGTAGTACCGACCCGACTAGCGGGAGACGGAACATT. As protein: CASSTDPTSGRRNI. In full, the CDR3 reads CASSTDPTSGRRNIQYF.

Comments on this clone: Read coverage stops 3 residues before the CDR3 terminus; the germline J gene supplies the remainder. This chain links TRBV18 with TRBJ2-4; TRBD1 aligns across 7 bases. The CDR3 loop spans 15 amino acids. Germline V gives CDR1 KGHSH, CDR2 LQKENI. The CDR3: CASSPGLGQGDGQYF. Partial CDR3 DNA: TGTGCCAGCTCACCGGGGCTGGGGCAGGGGGATGGT.

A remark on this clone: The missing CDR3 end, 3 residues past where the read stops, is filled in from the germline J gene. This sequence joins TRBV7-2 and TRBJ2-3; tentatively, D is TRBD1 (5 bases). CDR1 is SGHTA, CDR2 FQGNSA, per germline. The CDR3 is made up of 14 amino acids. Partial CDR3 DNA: TGTGCCAGCAGCCCCAGGGCCAGACAAGAGACG. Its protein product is CASSPRARQET. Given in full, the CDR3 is CASSPRARQETQYF. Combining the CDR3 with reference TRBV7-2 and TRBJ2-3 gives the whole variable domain GAGVSQSPSNKVTEKGKDVELRCDPISGHTALYWYRQSLGQGLEFLIYFQGNSAPDKSGLPSDRFSAERTGGSVSTLTIQRTQQEDSAVYLCASSPRARQETQYFGPGTRLTVL.

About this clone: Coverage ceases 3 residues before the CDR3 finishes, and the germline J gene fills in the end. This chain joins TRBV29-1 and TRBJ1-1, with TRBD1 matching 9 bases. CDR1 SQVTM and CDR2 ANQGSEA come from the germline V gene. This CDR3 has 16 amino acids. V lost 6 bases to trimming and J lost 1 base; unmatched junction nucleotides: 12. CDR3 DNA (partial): TGCAGCGTCTCGGCCGGGACAGGGCTTACGAACACTGAA. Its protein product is CSVSAGTGLTNTE. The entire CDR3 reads CSVSAGTGLTNTEAFF.

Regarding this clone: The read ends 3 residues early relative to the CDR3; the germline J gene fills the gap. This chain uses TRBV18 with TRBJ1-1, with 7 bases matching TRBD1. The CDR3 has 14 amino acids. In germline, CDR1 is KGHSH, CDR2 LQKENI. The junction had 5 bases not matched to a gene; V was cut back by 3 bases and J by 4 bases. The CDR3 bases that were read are TGTGCCAGCTCACCGGGGCAGGGGGGCACTGAA. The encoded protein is CASSPGQGGTE. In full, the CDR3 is CASSPGQGGTEAFF.

CDR3 in amino acids: CASSPIYEQYF. CDR3 bases read: TGTGCCAGCAGTCCAATCTACGAG. J is TRBJ2-7 and V is TRBV2; no reliable D call. Coverage ceases 3 residues before the CDR3 finishes, and the germline J gene fills in the end. The CDR3 is 11 amino acids. The ends were cut back, 5 bases at V and 3 bases at J, with 5 bases in the middle. From germline, CDR1 is SNHLY and CDR2 FYNNEI. The full variable domain, with the rest looked up from reference TRBV2 and TRBJ2-7, is EPEVTQTPSHQVTQMGQEVILRCVPISNHLYFYWYRQILGQKVEFLVSFYNNEISEKSEIFDDQFSVERPDGSNFTLKIRSTKLEDSAMYFCASSPIYEQYFGPGTRLTVT.

The CDR3 sequence is CASRGTGWETQYF. The part of the CDR3 DNA that was read is TGTGCCAGCAGGGGGACAGGGTGGGAGACC. The chain combines TRBV2 with TRBJ2-5, with 9 nucleotides matching TRBD1. The read ends 3 residues shy of where the CDR3 ends; the end is completed using the germline J gene. Trimming removed 6 bases from V and 5 bases from J; junction bases left unmatched: 4. Germline V gene sequence: CDR1 SNHLY, CDR2 FYNNEI. The CDR3 consists of 13 residues.

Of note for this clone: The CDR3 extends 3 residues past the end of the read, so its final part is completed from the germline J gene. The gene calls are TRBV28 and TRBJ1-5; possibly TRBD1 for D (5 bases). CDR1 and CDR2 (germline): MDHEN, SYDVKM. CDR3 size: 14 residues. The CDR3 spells CASSSNPQGRPQHF. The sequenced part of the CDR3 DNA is TGTGCCAGCAGTTCGAACCCCCAGGGTCGTCCC.

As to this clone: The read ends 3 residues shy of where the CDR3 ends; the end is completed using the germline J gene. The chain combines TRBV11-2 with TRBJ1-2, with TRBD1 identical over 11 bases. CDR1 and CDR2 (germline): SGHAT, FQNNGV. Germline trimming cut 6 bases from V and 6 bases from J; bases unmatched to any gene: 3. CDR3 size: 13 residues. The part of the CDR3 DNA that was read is TGTGCCAGCAGTCGGACAGGGGGCAATGGC. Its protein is CASSRTGGNG. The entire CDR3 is CASSRTGGNGYTF.

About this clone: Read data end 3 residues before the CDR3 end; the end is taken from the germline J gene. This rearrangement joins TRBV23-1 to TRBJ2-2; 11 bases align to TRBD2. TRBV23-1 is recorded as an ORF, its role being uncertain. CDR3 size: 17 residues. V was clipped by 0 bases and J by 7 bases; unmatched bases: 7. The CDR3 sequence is CASSQSTTSGRGGELFF. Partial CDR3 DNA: TGCGCCAGCAGTCAATCTACCACTAGCGGGAGAGGCGGGGAG.

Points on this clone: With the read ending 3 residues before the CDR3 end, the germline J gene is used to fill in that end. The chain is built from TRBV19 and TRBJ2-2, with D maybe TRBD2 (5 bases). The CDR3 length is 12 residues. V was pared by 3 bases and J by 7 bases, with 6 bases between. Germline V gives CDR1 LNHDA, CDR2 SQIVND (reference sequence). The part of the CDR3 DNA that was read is TGTGCCAGTAGTATTCGGGGCGGGGAG. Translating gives CASSIRGGE. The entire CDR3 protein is CASSIRGGELFF.

CDR3 bases read: TGTGCCAGCAGCGTCGGAGAGACC. This translates into CASSVGET. In full, the CDR3 is CASSVGETQYF. The V call is TRBV7-3, the J call TRBJ2-5; D ambiguous. The CDR3 end lies 3 residues beyond the end of the read and is filled in from the germline J gene. The CDR3 extends over 11 amino acids. Trimming stripped 5 bases from V and 4 bases from J, with 5 bases between. CDR1 is SGHTA and CDR2 is FQGTGA in the germline V gene.

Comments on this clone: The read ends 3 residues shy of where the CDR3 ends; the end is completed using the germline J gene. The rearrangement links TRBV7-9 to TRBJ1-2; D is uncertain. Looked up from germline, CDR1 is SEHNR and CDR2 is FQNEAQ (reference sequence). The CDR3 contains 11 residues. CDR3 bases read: TGTGCCAGCAGCTCAACCCGCGAC. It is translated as CASSSTRD. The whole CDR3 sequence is CASSSTRDYTF.

CDR3: CASSPPSGRSHDYTF. The sequenced part of the CDR3 DNA is TGTGCCAGCTCACCCCCTAGCGGGAGGTCGCACGAC. The chain joins TRBV18 to TRBJ1-2; D call uncertain. Sequencing ends 3 residues short of the CDR3 end; the germline J gene provides the rest. The CDR3 has 15 amino acids. CDR1 is KGHSH, CDR2 LQKENI, per germline.

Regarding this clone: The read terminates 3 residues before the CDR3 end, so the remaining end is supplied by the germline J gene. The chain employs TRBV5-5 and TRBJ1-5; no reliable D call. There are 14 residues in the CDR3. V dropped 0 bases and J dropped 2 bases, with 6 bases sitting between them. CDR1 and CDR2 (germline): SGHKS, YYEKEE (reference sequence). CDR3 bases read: TGTGCCAGCAGCTTGGTCCAGGGCAATCAGCCC. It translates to CASSLVQGNQP. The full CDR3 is CASSLVQGNQPQHF. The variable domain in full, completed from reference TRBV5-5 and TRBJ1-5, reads DAGVTQSPTHLIKTRGQQVTLRCSPISGHKSVSWYQQVLGQGPQFIFQYYEKEERGRGNFPDRFSARQFPNYSSELNVNALLLGDSALYLCASSLVQGNQPQHFGDGTRLSIL.

CDR3 DNA (partial): TGCGCCAGCAGCAAGACAGCCAATGAAAAA. This encodes CASSKTANEK. The whole CDR3 reads CASSKTANEKLFF. The genes are TRBV5-1 and TRBJ1-4; possibly TRBD1 for D (5 bases). The read terminates 3 residues ahead of where the CDR3 ends, so the germline J gene completes it. The V gene lost 4 bases and the J gene lost 5 bases, with 9 bases spanning the gap. This CDR3 spans 13 amino acids. CDR1 SGHRS and CDR2 YFSETQ come from the germline V gene.

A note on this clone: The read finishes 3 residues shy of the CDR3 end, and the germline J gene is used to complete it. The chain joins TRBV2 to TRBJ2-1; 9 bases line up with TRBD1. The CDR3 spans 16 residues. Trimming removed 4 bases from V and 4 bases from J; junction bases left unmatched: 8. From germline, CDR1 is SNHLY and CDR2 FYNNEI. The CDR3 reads CASSVGQGTVYNEQFF. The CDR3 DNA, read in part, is TGTGCCAGCAGTGTCGGACAGGGGACGGTGTACAATGAG.

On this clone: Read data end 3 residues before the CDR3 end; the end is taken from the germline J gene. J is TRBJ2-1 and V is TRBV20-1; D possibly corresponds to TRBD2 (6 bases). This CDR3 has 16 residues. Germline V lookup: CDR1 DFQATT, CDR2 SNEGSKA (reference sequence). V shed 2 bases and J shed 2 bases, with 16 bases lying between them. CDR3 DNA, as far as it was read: TGCAGTGCTAGAATTTCTCAAGCGGGCGCCTACAATGAG. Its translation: CSARISQAGAYNE. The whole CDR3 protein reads CSARISQAGAYNEQFF.

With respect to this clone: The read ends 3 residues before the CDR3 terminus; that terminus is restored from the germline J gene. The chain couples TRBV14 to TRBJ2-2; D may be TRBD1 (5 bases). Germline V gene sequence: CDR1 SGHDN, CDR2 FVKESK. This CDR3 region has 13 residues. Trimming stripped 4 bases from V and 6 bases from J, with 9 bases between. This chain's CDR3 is CASSPTGSGELFF. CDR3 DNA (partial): TGTGCCAGCAGCCCAACAGGTTCCGGGGAG.

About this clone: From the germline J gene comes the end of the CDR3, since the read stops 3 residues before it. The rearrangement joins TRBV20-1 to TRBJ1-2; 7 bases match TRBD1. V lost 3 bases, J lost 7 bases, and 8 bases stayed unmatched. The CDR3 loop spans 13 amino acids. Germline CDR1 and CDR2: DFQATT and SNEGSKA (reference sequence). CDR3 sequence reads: CSARGGGQVGYTF. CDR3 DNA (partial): TGCAGTGCTAGGGGAGGGGGCCAGGTTGGC.

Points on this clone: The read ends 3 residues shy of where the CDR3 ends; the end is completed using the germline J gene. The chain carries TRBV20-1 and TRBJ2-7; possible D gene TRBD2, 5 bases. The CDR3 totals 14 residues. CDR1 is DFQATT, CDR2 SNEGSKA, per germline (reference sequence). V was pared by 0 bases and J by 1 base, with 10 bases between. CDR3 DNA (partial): TGCAGTGCTAGAGATTGGACTCTTTCCTACGAG. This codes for CSARDWTLSYE. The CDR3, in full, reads CSARDWTLSYEQYF.

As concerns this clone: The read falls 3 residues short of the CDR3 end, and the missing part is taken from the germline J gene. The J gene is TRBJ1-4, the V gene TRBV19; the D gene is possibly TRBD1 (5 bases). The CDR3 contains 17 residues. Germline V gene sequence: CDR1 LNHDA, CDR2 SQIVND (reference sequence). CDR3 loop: CASSIPGRGTGANVLFF. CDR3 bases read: TGTGCCAGTAGTATACCGGGCCGGGGGACTGGGGCCAACGTA.

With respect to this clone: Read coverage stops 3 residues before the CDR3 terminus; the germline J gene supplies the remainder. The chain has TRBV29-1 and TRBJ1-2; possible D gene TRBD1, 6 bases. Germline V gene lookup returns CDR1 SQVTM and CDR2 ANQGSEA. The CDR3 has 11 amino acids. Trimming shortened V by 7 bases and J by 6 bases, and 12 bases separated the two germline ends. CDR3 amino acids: CSGGGRDGYTF. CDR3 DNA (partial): TGCAGCGGGGGGGGCAGGGATGGC.

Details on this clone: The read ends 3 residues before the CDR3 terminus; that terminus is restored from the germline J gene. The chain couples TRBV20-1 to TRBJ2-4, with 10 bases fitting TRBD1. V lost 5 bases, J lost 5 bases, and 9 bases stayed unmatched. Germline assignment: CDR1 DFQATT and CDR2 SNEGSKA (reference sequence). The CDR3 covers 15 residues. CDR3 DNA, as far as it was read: TGCAGTGCTGTACCCTTGGGGACAGGGGAAAACATT. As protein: CSAVPLGTGENI. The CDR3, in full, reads CSAVPLGTGENIQYF.

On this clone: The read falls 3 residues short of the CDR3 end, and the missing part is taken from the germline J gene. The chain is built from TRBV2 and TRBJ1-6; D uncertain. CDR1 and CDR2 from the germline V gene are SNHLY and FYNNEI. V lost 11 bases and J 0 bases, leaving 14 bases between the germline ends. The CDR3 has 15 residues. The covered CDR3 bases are TGTGCCTGCACAAATTACATCTCCTATAATTCACCC. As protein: CACTNYISYNSP. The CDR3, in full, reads CACTNYISYNSPLHF.